The 11 T cell receptor beta chains given below trace back to one sample, sequenced in a study of blood T cell repertoires in COVID-19. Measured with immunoSEQ multiplex PCR; TCRdb has only the in-frame clones, and not every one. The data show some 150,000 clones, with 70% to 90% seen just once and about 4.5% held by the top ten. What was sequenced was PBMCs or T cells enriched from blood (not recorded which). The receptors stem from a man over 45 who had recovered from COVID-19.

The gene calls are TRBV7-2 and TRBJ1-2; 8 nucleotides agree with TRBD1. CDR3 length equals 15 residues. V trimming: 5 bases; J trimming: 6 bases; junction bases outside the gene matches: 11. In germline, CDR1 is SGHTA, CDR2 FQGNSA. CDR3 region: CASSVSGTGGNGYTF. The CDR3 nucleotides are TGTGCCAGCAGCGTATCCGGGACAGGAGGAAATGGCTACACCTTC. Full variable domain (remainder filled in from reference TRBV7-2 and TRBJ1-2): GAGVSQSPSNKVTEKGKDVELRCDPISGHTALYWYRQSLGQGLEFLIYFQGNSAPDKSGLPSDRFSAERTGGSVSTLTIQRTQQEDSAVYLCASSVSGTGGNGYTFGSGTRLTVV.

V gene TRBV28 combines with J gene TRBJ1-1; perhaps TRBD1 as D (6 bases). Germline V lookup: CDR1 MDHEN, CDR2 SYDVKM. This CDR3 has 11 residues. Trimming cost V 8 bases and J 4 bases, with 8 bases left between them. DNA for the CDR3: TGTGCCAGCTCAGGGGTCACTGAAGCTTTCTTT. Its protein product is CASSGVTEAFF.

This chain uses TRBV18 with TRBJ1-2, with D possibly matching TRBD1 (5 bases). Germline-derived CDR1 and CDR2 are KGHSH and LQKENI. V was cut by 4 bases and J by 4 bases, with 10 bases left in between. This CDR3 has 13 amino acids. The CDR3 nucleotides are TGTGCCAGCTCACGACCGGACATCTATGGCTACACCTTC. This encodes CASSRPDIYGYTF.

This clone was picked up one time. V usage is TRBV30 and J usage is TRBJ1-2; the match to TRBD1 covers 8 bases. Germline-derived CDR1 and CDR2 are GTSNPN and SVGIG (reference sequence). J lost 7 bases, V lost 2 bases, and 12 bases had no gene match. The CDR3 consists of 15 residues. The CDR3 sequence is CAWSKAGGSRSGYTF. The CDR3 bases are TGTGCCTGGAGTAAGGCAGGGGGCTCGAGATCTGGCTACACCTTC.

The chain recombines TRBV7-2 with TRBJ2-7, with a possible D match to TRBD2 (5 bases). The CDR3 is 14 residues long. Germline V lookup: CDR1 SGHTA, CDR2 FQGNSA. V was shortened by 5 bases and J by 6 bases, with 17 bases between the two germline ends. CDR3 nucleotides: TGTGCCAGCAGCCCAGCGGCCCGGACTTTCGAGCAGTACTTC. This translates into CASSPAARTFEQYF.

V gene TRBV7-8 combines with J gene TRBJ2-1; 8 bases are a match to TRBD2. The germline V gene encodes CDR1 SGHVS and CDR2 FQNEAQ. The CDR3 loop spans 15 amino acids. The J segment lost 7 bases and the V segment lost 1 base, leaving 6 bases of the junction unmatched. The CDR3 bases are TGTGCCAGCAGCTTAGGAGCGGGGGCGAATAATGAGCAGTTCTTC. Translated: CASSLGAGANNEQFF.

The rearrangement joins TRBV28 to TRBJ2-7; TRBD2 agrees at 8 bases. Losses at the gene ends were 11 bases for V and 7 bases for J; bases not matched to a gene: 16. The germline gives CDR1 MDHEN, CDR2 SYDVKM. There are 14 residues in the CDR3. CDR3 sequence: CAGSGTGGPEEQYF. CDR3 nucleotides: TGTGCCGGAAGCGGAACGGGAGGGCCGGAAGAGCAGTACTTC.

The CDR3 loop is CASSLSGRAGGYTF. CDR3 DNA: TGTGCCAGCAGTTTATCAGGCAGGGCAGGTGGCTACACCTTC. V usage is TRBV28 and J usage is TRBJ1-2; D may be TRBD1 (5 bases). The germline CDR1 and CDR2 sequences are MDHEN and SYDVKM. The CDR3 loop spans 14 amino acids. Trimming shortened V by 1 base and J by 7 bases, and 13 bases separated the two germline ends.

The chain links TRBV6-2 or TRBV6-3 to TRBJ1-2; maybe TRBD1 (6 bases). V gave up 5 bases and J gave up 0 bases, with 10 bases separating them. The CDR3 contains 14 residues. Germline CDR1 reads MNHEY; CDR2 reads SVGEGT. CDR3 bases: TGTGCCAGCAGTAGACGGACAGCTAACTATGGCTACACCTTC. Translation: CASSRRTANYGYTF.

The V call is TRBV7-2, the J call TRBJ1-6; a weak D match, TRBD1 (5 bases). The germline gives CDR1 SGHTA, CDR2 FQGNSA. V lost 4 bases, J lost 6 bases, and 13 bases lay in between. The CDR3 loop spans 15 amino acids. CDR3 region: CASSSPDTRNSPLHF. In DNA, the CDR3 is TGTGCCAGCAGCTCTCCGGACACCCGTAATTCACCCCTCCACTTT.

The rearrangement links TRBV2 to TRBJ1-4; 8 bases line up with TRBD1. This CDR3 is built from 12 residues. Germline assignment: CDR1 SNHLY and CDR2 FYNNEI. With V trimmed by 7 bases and J by 8 bases, 3 bases remained unmatched. Written as DNA, the CDR3 is TGTGCCAGCAACAGGGGGAAGGAAAAACTGTTTTTT. Protein product: CASNRGKEKLFF.